The rows below give T cell receptor beta chains drawn from one sample of a study of T-cell reconstitution after alpha-beta-depleted transplantation in children. In TCRdb, the PCR reads were re-called with MiXCR into one record per CDR3 protein. This sample has fewer than 550,000 distinct CDR3 sequences; about an eighth occur once, and the top ten carry around 13%. The source material was PBMCs, mostly from graft donor cells, sampled 180 days after TCRalphabeta/CD19-depleted stem cell transplant. These receptors were taken from a female patient younger than 10 who had a stem cell transplant for aplastic anemia, so the T cells may come from the graft donor. Each CDR3 is given with its conserved first and last residue. The order of the fields is J gene, V gene, clone size, D gene, CDR3 DNA, CDR3 protein. A D gene is named only where the DNA matches it firmly. Clone size, where shown, is once, few, many, or a class for clones that have expanded.

j_gene: TRBJ2-1
v_gene: TRBV9
abundance: -
d_gene: -
CDR3nt: TGTGCCAGCAGCGACGGACAAGACTCCTACAATGAGCAGTTCTTC
CDR3aa: CASSDGQDSYNEQFF

j_gene: TRBJ1-5
v_gene: TRBV6-2/TRBV6-3
abundance: many
d_gene: -
CDR3nt: TGTGCCAGCAGTTGGGACGGCTACAATCAGCCCCAGCATTTT
CDR3aa: CASSWDGYNQPQHF

j_gene: TRBJ2-7
v_gene: TRBV27
abundance: -
d_gene: -
CDR3nt: TGTGCCAGCAGTTTTGGGCGCAGGGGACCCTACGAGCAGTACTTC
CDR3aa: CASSFGRRGPYEQYF

j_gene: TRBJ2-3
v_gene: TRBV5-1
abundance: -
d_gene: -
CDR3nt: TGCGCCAGCAGCTTGGGACAGACTGGCACAGATACGCAGTATTTT
CDR3aa: CASSLGQTGTDTQYF

j_gene: TRBJ2-7
v_gene: TRBV5-1
abundance: -
d_gene: -
CDR3nt: TGCGCCAGCAGCCTCAGGGGCAGGGAGAGCGACGAGCAGTACTTC
CDR3aa: CASSLRGRESDEQYF

j_gene: TRBJ2-1
v_gene: TRBV6-1
abundance: -
d_gene: TRBD1
CDR3nt: TGTGCCAGCAGAGCTGGACAGGCGTACAATGAGCAGTTCTTC
CDR3aa: CASRAGQAYNEQFF

j_gene: TRBJ2-1
v_gene: TRBV20-1
abundance: few
d_gene: -
CDR3nt: TGCAGTGCCGAAGTCTACAATGAGCAGTTCTTC
CDR3aa: CSAEVYNEQFF

j_gene: TRBJ1-2
v_gene: TRBV7-2
abundance: -
d_gene: -
CDR3nt: TGTGCCAGCAGCAGGAACCCTCTACAGAGTAACTATGGCTACACCTTC
CDR3aa: CASSRNPLQSNYGYTF

j_gene: TRBJ2-3
v_gene: TRBV4-3
abundance: few
d_gene: -
CDR3nt: TGCGCCAGCAGCCAAGATGTCTCTCTGGGCGGGAAAAGAGATACGCAGTATTTT
CDR3aa: CASSQDVSLGGKRDTQYF

j_gene: TRBJ2-7
v_gene: TRBV5-1
abundance: few
d_gene: -
CDR3nt: TGCGCCAGCAGCTTGGCCCCCACAGGGTTGGACGAGCAGTACTTC
CDR3aa: CASSLAPTGLDEQYF

j_gene: TRBJ1-1
v_gene: TRBV6-2/TRBV6-3
abundance: -
d_gene: -
CDR3nt: TGTGCCAGCATCACAACAGCCCGACGGAACACTGAAGCTTTCTTT
CDR3aa: CASITTARRNTEAFF

j_gene: TRBJ1-3
v_gene: TRBV11-2
abundance: few
d_gene: -
CDR3nt: TGTGCCAGCAGCCCCCTCTTGGCAGGACCTTACTCTGGAAACACCATATATTTT
CDR3aa: CASSPLLAGPYSGNTIYF

j_gene: TRBJ2-1
v_gene: TRBV24-1
abundance: -
d_gene: TRBD2
CDR3nt: TGTGCCACCAGTGCCCATCTAGCGGGGGACCTCTCCTACAATGAGCAGTTCTTC
CDR3aa: CATSAHLAGDLSYNEQFF

j_gene: TRBJ2-3
v_gene: TRBV29-1
abundance: -
d_gene: TRBD2
CDR3nt: TGCAGCGTTGAACGGTGGCTAGCGGAGGGAGGGGTGGATACGCAGTATTTT
CDR3aa: CSVERWLAEGGVDTQYF

j_gene: TRBJ2-7
v_gene: TRBV11-1
abundance: few
d_gene: TRBD2
CDR3nt: TGTGCCAGCAGCCCACGCCCGGGACTAGCGGGAGGGGCCCCCTACGAGCAGTACTTC
CDR3aa: CASSPRPGLAGGAPYEQYF

j_gene: TRBJ1-2
v_gene: TRBV12-3/TRBV12-4
abundance: few
d_gene: -
CDR3nt: TGTGCCAGCAGTTTAAATACAGATTATGGCTACACCTTC
CDR3aa: CASSLNTDYGYTF

j_gene: TRBJ2-7
v_gene: TRBV28
abundance: -
d_gene: TRBD2
CDR3nt: TGTGCCTGCCGGGACTACAGAAAGACACGGCGCGAGCAGTACTTC
CDR3aa: CACRDYRKTRREQYF

j_gene: TRBJ2-5
v_gene: TRBV7-9
abundance: -
d_gene: TRBD1
CDR3nt: TGTGCCAGCAGCTTATCTTCAGGGGGCGCAGGGGAGACCCAGTACTTC
CDR3aa: CASSLSSGGAGETQYF

j_gene: TRBJ2-2
v_gene: TRBV12-3/TRBV12-4
abundance: few
d_gene: -
CDR3nt: TGTGCCAGCAGTTCTCGACTAGGCTTGAACACCGGGGAGCTGTTTTTT
CDR3aa: CASSSRLGLNTGELFF

j_gene: TRBJ2-3
v_gene: TRBV11-3
abundance: -
d_gene: -
CDR3nt: TGTGCCAGCAGCTCAAACAGGGACGATACGCAGTATTTT
CDR3aa: CASSSNRDDTQYF

j_gene: TRBJ1-6
v_gene: TRBV3-1
abundance: -
d_gene: -
CDR3nt: TGTGCCAGCAGCCAAGTCGTCGGACCGCTAAATTCACCCCTCCACTTT
CDR3aa: CASSQVVGPLNSPLHF

j_gene: TRBJ1-4
v_gene: TRBV28
abundance: -
d_gene: -
CDR3nt: TGTGCCAGCAGTCCGGCCCCCGGTTGGGCAACTAATGAAAAACTGTTTTTT
CDR3aa: CASSPAPGWATNEKLFF